This paragraph reports one T cell receptor (beta chain). Which antigen it targets is not known. It has no much larger one-base neighbor in the sample; base qualities were not kept. The protocol used for the library was the immunoSEQ multiplex PCR assay. For the multiplex PCR, a mixture combining 60 forward primers for TCR Vbeta segments and 13 reverse primers for TCR Jbeta segments was used. Amplification of the CDR3 region of rearranged TCR beta genes was performed with a multiplex PCR assay on genomic DNA. On the Illumina HiSeq System, the amplified TCR beta libraries were sequenced as 87-base-pair reads. The original methods were these. Across the 670 or so repertoires, a later analysis counted approximately 75 million unique TCR beta chains, around 10 million of which were shared by at least two donors. Raw reads were error-corrected and collapsed into unique sequences by a nearest-neighbor algorithm in which closely related sequences were merged to remove PCR and sequencing errors. V, D and J gene segments were assigned by aligning CDR3 sequences to IMGT reference sequences. For a sequence to be retained, a match of at least six nucleotides to both a V gene segment and a J gene segment was required. A rearrangement counted as productive if the CDR3 had no stop codons and remained in frame with V and J, and every other rearrangement counted as non-productive. CDR3 was defined according to IMGT convention as the region running from the second conserved V-encoded cysteine to the conserved J-encoded phenylalanine. In an earlier analysis of more than 550 of the donors, sequences lacking an unambiguous match to a single V gene segment were excluded. In an earlier analysis of 587 of the donors, V segments were called functional above 56.7% productive rearrangements and were called segregating when the between-donor standard deviation exceeded 5%. To diagnose cytomegalovirus status from the catalog of TCR beta chain sequences, a statistical classification framework was built. V and J gene assignment, in a later analysis, came from comparing TCR nucleotide sequences with IMGT/GENE-DB human TR gene sequences. The TCRdist pipeline was used in a later analysis to assign CDR3 sequences and most-parsimonious VDJ recombination scenarios. In a later analysis, every TCR beta chain was defined by the combination of its CDR3 amino acid sequence and its V-gene family, and reads without a unique V-gene family were dropped. As a way to deal with suspected cross-contamination and a sequencing artifact, a later analysis dropped over 550 nucleotide sequences that were highly shared and had low generation probability. In a later analysis, a clonal expansion index was calculated for each public chain from normalized within-repertoire ranks of inferred template counts. Generation probabilities in a later analysis came from a VDJ recombination model fitted to out-of-frame rearrangements, and those results were checked against IGoR. A later analysis scored TCR-TCR, TCR-HLA and TCR-CMV co-occurrence with hypergeometric tests, applying a repertoire-size bias correction to TCR pairs. A later analysis estimated false discovery rates by permuting HLA or CMV assignments 20 times. In a later analysis, co-occurring TCRs were grouped using DBSCAN, with TCRdist sequence similarity added in when clustering inside HLA-allele-positive subsets. Co-occurrence clustering excluded repertoires with fewer than 30,000 or more than 120,000 public chains, plus five with anomalous nucleotide sharing. TCRdb's version of the immuneACCESS table is confined to in-frame rearrangements and falls short of the full clone set. An unresolved V gene accounts for under half of the shortfall where checked; the remainder is of unknown origin. That table furnishes V, J and clone size, whereas the DNA furnished D and trimming. The sample profile shows 100,000 to 150,000 clones; 80% to 85% of them were found once. About 0.63% of the sample is held by the ten biggest clonotypes.

The data are from a study of cytomegalovirus exposure and HLA in healthy donors (dated by TCRdb to about 2017). In terms of the full investigation: An earlier analysis of approximately 640 of the donors reported 250 to 350 Gb of sequence data and 117 million unique TCR beta sequences from 190 million or so T cells. An early release that covered roughly 600 HLA-typed donors contained about 300 gigabases of sequencing data and approximately 85 million unique TCR sequences. Of the 300 to 400 genotyped donors, about 84% fell in the genetic ancestry cluster associated with self-reported Caucasian donors. The aim of the study was to test whether cataloging public T cell receptors could identify signatures of past pathogen exposure. Using immunosequencing, the study profiled T cell repertoires from around 670 subjects and related those repertoires to cytomegalovirus serostatus. A separate validation cohort of 100 to 150 different subjects was used in addition to the roughly 720-subject first cohort. High-throughput TCR immunosequencing, statistical association of individual TCRs with disease status, and machine learning were combined to predict cytomegalovirus infection status. In a later analysis, previously published TCR beta repertoires from more than 500 donors were re-analyzed and high-resolution HLA genotyping was added so that TCR occurrence patterns could be studied. In the later analysis, no new phenotypic data were used to find candidate immune exposures; instead, reliance was placed on TCR beta sequences and their occurrence across donors. An earlier analysis of nearly 600 of the donors applied high-throughput TCR beta sequencing to assess whether each TCR beta V gene segment acted as functional or pseudogenic. Donor age, sex, ethnicity and CMV serostatus were collected together with the repertoire data. Genome-wide SNP genotypes for about 65% of the roughly 670 donors were used in a later genetic analysis, which treated that subset as a discovery cohort. All discovery cohort repertoires had been generated on a single sequencing platform. Both class I and class II loci were covered by HLA typing, at four-digit resolution. The number of typed donors differed by locus: about 629-630 for A, B, C, DRB1 and DQB1; 500 to 550 for DQA1; 606 for DPA1; and 400 to 480 for DPB1. Four or five DR-DQ haplotypes were handled as single units for association and clustering because linkage in the cohort was strong. Among some 400 genotyped donors of the cohort, an average of about 220,000 unique TCR beta nucleotide sequences was sequenced per donor, of which roughly 17% were non-productive. Here is what the overall study found, with its caveats: A cluster of highly shared sequence variants was judged likely to represent a technical artifact of the sequencing pipeline. Correlated functional status among segregating V segments might reflect linkage disequilibrium, but an unknown experimental factor could not be ruled out. The cohort was sequenced for TCR beta chains only, and without alpha or paired-chain data the features that could be detected were limited. While some public TCRs were present in many individuals, most TCR sequences turned up only very rarely across donors. Some IMGT-functional V segments, including TRBV6-2 and TRBV6-3, could not be distinguished by the 87-base-pair reads and were therefore excluded. According to the authors, the approach could potentially be generalized to other disease states and immunological phenotypes. The classifier was reported to diagnose cytomegalovirus status with high specificity and sensitivity in both the original and validation cohorts. In an earlier analysis of under 600 of the donors, most TCR beta V segments were observed in productive rearrangements about 87% or about 30% of the time, broadly matching IMGT annotations. Compared with equally common non-associated chains, HLA-associated TCR beta chains in a later analysis were more clonally expanded and had lower generation probabilities. Compared with the roughly 700-donor mean, donors in an Asian-associated ancestry cluster had fewer N-insertions in productive TCRs, according to a later genetic analysis. A later analysis found that TCR association rates varied across HLA loci, with DRB1 alleles showing the most associated TCRs and HLA-C alleles the fewest. When HLA alleles, especially DR and DQ, strongly co-occurred, attributing TCR associations to individual alleles was difficult. A few of the identified cytomegalovirus-associated TCR beta chains were confirmed in vitro to be specific for cytomegalovirus antigens. In a later analysis, most CMV-associated TCR beta chains were found to appear HLA-restricted, with HLA associations seemingly driven largely by CMV exposure. An association between a missense DCLRE1C variant and V-gene and J-gene trimming of TCR beta chains was found in a later genetic analysis and replicated in an independent cohort. A further reported finding was that TCR beta sequences accurately predicted the HLA-A and HLA-B alleles for most subjects in the first cohort. Roughly 15 rarely observed V segments, including chromosome 9 orphons, were excluded from the earlier analysis of about 600 of the donors because counts were too low. The study listed 164 TCR beta chains as associated with cytomegalovirus. Several of the top co-occurrence clusters appeared to be linked to parvovirus B19, influenza, CMV and Epstein-Barr virus, according to a later analysis. A later analysis associated 16,951 TCR beta sequences with specific HLA alleles at a false discovery rate of 0.05. The presence/absence analyses assumed that sequencing depth was roughly uniform across donors, and that assumption may not be true. Because some donors lacked HLA typing at each locus, the association tests relied only on the typed subset. For the cohort, immune exposure information was limited to CMV serostatus.

The cohort consisted of approximately 690 healthy bone marrow donors. At the time of sampling, every cohort member was nominally healthy, though immune exposures that went unrecorded were likely present. The donor tested CMV seronegative, placing the donor among the approximately 360 seronegative members of the cohort. A peripheral blood sample was collected from each donor, and TCR beta sequencing was performed on peripheral blood mononuclear cells. The Qiagen DNeasy Blood Extraction Kit was used to extract genomic DNA from the blood cell samples. V loses 1 base at its end and J loses 2 bases; junction bases beyond the gene matches: 3. From the cysteine up to the phenylalanine, the CDR3 has a length of 16 residues. The retained sequence is limited to the CDR3, 48 bases, with the frame set at the first base. Based on the germline V gene, the CDR1 and CDR2 sequences are LGHNA and YSLEER.

The sequence derives from a man aged 18 to 30 in good health and CMV-seronegative. Sequenced: PBMCs. The chain is made from TRBV4-3 and TRBJ2-3; TRBD2 lines up with 10 middle nucleotides. The sequence in DNA is TGCGCCAGCAGCCAAGCAGGGACTAGCGTCACAGATACGCAGTATTTT. Its product reads: CASSQAGTSVTDTQYF.